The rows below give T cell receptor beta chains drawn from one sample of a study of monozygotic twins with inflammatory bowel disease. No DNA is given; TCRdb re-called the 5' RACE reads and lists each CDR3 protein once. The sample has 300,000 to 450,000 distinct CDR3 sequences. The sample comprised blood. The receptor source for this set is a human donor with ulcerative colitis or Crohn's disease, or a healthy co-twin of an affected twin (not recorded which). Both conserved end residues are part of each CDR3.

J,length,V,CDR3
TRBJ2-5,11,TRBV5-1,CASSSARTQYF
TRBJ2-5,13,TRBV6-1,CASEWKGAKTQYF
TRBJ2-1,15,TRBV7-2,CASSLTSGGGIEQFF
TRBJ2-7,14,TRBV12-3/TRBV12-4,CASSLALDTYEQYF
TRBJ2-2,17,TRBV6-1,CASRITTPLWRTGELFF
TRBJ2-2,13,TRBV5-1,CASSLAFTGELFF
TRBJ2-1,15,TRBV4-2,CASSQDKGSYNEQFF
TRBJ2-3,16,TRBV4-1,CASSQVRAHSTDTQYF
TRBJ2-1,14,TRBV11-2,CASSSKRVYNEQFF
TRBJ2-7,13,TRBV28,CASSNGIWLEQYF
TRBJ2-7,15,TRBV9,CASSPRTGFAYEQYF
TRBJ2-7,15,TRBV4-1,CASSQEGVMSDEQYF
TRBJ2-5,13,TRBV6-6,CASKSSNQETQYF
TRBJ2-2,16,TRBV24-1,CAAMAPRQGDTGELFF
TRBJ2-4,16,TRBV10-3,CAISQNNGLAKNIQYF
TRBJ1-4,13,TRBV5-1,CASSPATNEKLFF
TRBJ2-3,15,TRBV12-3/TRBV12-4,CAGSRSGGGWDTQYF
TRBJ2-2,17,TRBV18,CASSPGRGHKNTGELFF
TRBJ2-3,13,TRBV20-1,CSASQGGADTQYF
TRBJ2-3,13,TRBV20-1,CSAFGGGTDTQYF
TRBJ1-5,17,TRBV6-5,CASSYSPVQGGNQPQHF
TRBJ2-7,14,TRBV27,CASSFGTGTNEQYF
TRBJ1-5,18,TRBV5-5,CASSSTIRGERGNQPQHF
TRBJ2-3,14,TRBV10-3,CAIATGEGADTQYF
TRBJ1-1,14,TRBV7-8,CASSATRARTEAFF
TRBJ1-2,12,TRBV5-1,CACSLEGAGYTF
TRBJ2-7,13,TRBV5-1,CASRSTETYEQYF
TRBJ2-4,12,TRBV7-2,CASSLDINIQYF
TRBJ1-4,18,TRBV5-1,CASSLEATGLTTNEKLFF